A single sample gave rise to the 2 T cell receptor beta chains below, sequenced in a study of T cell clonality in common variable immunodeficiency. Clones were sequenced by immunoSEQ multiplex PCR, and TCRdb holds only the in-frame ones, with some missing. Sampling found approximately 81,000 clones, none seen once. The specimen sequenced was peripheral blood mononuclear cells. These receptor sequences come from a person aged 18 to 75 in good health.

This clone showed up many times. The read ends 3 residues shy of where the CDR3 ends; the end is completed using the germline J gene. The chain carries TRBV2 and TRBJ2-7; D possibly corresponds to TRBD2 (6 bases). Trimming took off 4 bases at V and 0 bases at J, with 10 bases between the two ends. The CDR3 is 14 amino acids. The V gene's germline CDR1 is SNHLY and CDR2 FYNNEI. CDR3 DNA (partial): TGTGCCAGCAGTGGGGACTCTGTCTCCTACGAG. This translates into CASSGDSVSYE. The CDR3 in full is CASSGDSVSYEQYF.

This clone was found many times. The CDR3 end lies 3 residues beyond the end of the read and is filled in from the germline J gene. This chain links TRBV30 with TRBJ2-7; D possibly corresponds to TRBD2 (5 bases). Trimming left V 4 bases short and J 0 bases short, with 19 bases between. The CDR3 covers 16 residues. The germline V gene has CDR1 GTSNPN and CDR2 SVGIG (reference sequence). The CDR3: CAWTTYTQTTSYEQYF. CDR3 bases read: TGTGCCTGGACCACCTACACCCAGACTACCTCCTACGAG.